These 17 T cell receptor beta chains came from one sample sequenced in a study of OX40 agonist ivuxolimab in advanced cancers. Generated by immunoSEQ multiplex PCR, the TCRdb table keeps only in-frame clones and is missing some. In the table there are under 85,000 clones, roughly 85% of which are singletons. This material consisted of CD4+ or CD8+ T cells sorted from blood, taken in a trial of the OX40 agonist ivuxolimab. Receptor source: an adult with an advanced solid tumor such as melanoma, head and neck, liver or kidney cancer.

The chain uses TRBV19 and TRBJ2-5; D is tentatively TRBD1 or TRBD2 (5 bases each). Germline lookup yields CDR1 LNHDA and CDR2 SQIVND (reference sequence). The germline V and J ends were trimmed by 5 bases and 5 bases, with 21 bases remaining between them. The CDR3 sequence is 16 residues long. The CDR3 spells CASSPRGGRSRETQYF. The CDR3 coding sequence is TGTGCCAGTAGTCCGCGTGGGGGAAGGTCAAGGGAGACCCAGTACTTC.

The chain joins TRBV11-3 to TRBJ2-5; D not resolved. The germline CDR1 and CDR2 sequences are SGHNT and YENEEA. This CDR3 spans 14 amino acids. Trimming stripped 5 bases from V and 4 bases from J, with 14 bases between. In DNA form, the CDR3 reads TGTGCCAGCAGCGGCCGGGCCGACATAGAGACCCAGTACTTC. It codes for CASSGRADIETQYF.

The V gene is TRBV11-2, the J gene TRBJ2-1; a possible D gene is TRBD2 (5 bases). The germline CDR1 and CDR2 sequences are SGHAT and FQNNGV. This CDR3 has 15 amino acids. The V and J ends lost 5 bases and 3 bases respectively, with 14 bases between them. In DNA form, the CDR3 reads TGTGCCAGCAGCCCACTGGACTTTATCTACAATGAGCAGTTCTTC. Its protein product is CASSPLDFIYNEQFF. Full variable domain (missing parts from reference TRBV11-2 and TRBJ2-1): EAGVAQSPRYKIIEKRQSVAFWCNPISGHATLYWYQQILGQGPKLLIQFQNNGVVDDSQLPKDRFSAERLKGVDSTLKIQPAKLEDSAVYLCASSPLDFIYNEQFFGPGTRLTVL.

The chain carries TRBV7-9 and TRBJ1-2; 8 bases fit TRBD1. Germline V gene data show CDR1 as SEHNR and CDR2 as FQNEAQ (reference sequence). With 0 bases clipped from V and 2 bases from J, the junction kept 2 bases outside the gene matches. The CDR3 is 15 amino acids. The CDR3: CASSLAGTGNYGYTF. CDR3 nucleotide sequence: TGTGCCAGCAGCTTAGCCGGGACAGGAAACTATGGCTACACCTTC. The complete variable domain, with remaining parts taken from reference TRBV7-9 and TRBJ1-2, reads DTGVSQNPRHKITKRGQNVTFRCDPISEHNRLYWYRQTLGQGPEFLTYFQNEAQLEKSRLLSDRFSAERPKGSFSTLEIQRTEQGDSAMYLCASSLAGTGNYGYTFGSGTRLTVV.

The chain couples TRBV5-8 to TRBJ1-5; D ambiguous. In germline, CDR1 is SGHTS, CDR2 YDEGEE. Between the trimmed V and J ends, which lost 0 bases and 0 bases, there was a span of 10 bases. The CDR3 spans 16 residues. For the CDR3, the DNA is TGTGCCAGCAGCTTGGAGGGATTCTATAGCAATCAGCCCCAGCATTTT. Encoded protein: CASSLEGFYSNQPQHF.

In this sample, this clone turned up a few times. V gene TRBV30 combines with J gene TRBJ1-1, with D unresolved. This CDR3 contains 11 residues. Germline CDR1 reads GTSNPN; CDR2 reads SVGIG (reference sequence). V was cut by 0 bases and J by 10 bases, with 9 bases left in between. CDR3 sequence (DNA): TGTGCCTGGAGTGTACAGTTAACAGCTTTCTTT. Translated, it gives CAWSVQLTAFF.

J is TRBJ2-7 and V is TRBV7-9; 10 bases agree with TRBD2. The CDR3 contains 15 residues. V lost 5 bases, J lost 5 bases, and 9 bases stayed unmatched. Germline CDR1 and CDR2: SEHNR and FQNEAQ (reference sequence). The CDR3 nucleotides are TGTGCCAGCAGCCTCGGGGCTAGCGGGGGAGACGAGCAGTACTTC. It translates to CASSLGASGGDEQYF.

This sequence joins TRBV7-2 and TRBJ1-1; D call uncertain. CDR1 SGHTA and CDR2 FQGNSA come from the germline V gene. The CDR3 covers 14 residues. Trimming shortened V by 5 bases and J by 0 bases, and 10 bases separated the two germline ends. The CDR3 DNA sequence: TGTGCCAGCAGCCTAGTACCCGTGAACACTGAAGCTTTCTTT. It specifies CASSLVPVNTEAFF.

The V and J genes are TRBV11-2 and TRBJ2-7; D might be TRBD1 or TRBD2, each matching 6 bases. The length of the CDR3 is 15 residues. Trimming shortened V by 1 base and J by 3 bases, and 13 bases separated the two germline ends. Per germline, CDR1 SGHAT and CDR2 FQNNGV. CDR3 in amino acids: CASSLAGGASYEQYF. The CDR3 DNA reads as TGTGCCAGCAGCTTAGCCGGGGGCGCGAGCTACGAGCAGTACTTC.

The chain couples TRBV5-5 to TRBJ2-7; 10 bases map to TRBD1. This CDR3 is 14 amino acids long. Germline V gene lookup returns CDR1 SGHKS and CDR2 YYEKEE (reference sequence). V trimming: 3 bases; J trimming: 2 bases; junction bases outside the gene matches: 2. CDR3 nucleotides: TGTGCCAGCAGCTCGACAGGGGGCCCCTACGAGCAGTACTTC. This codes for CASSSTGGPYEQYF.

The V call is TRBV2, the J call TRBJ1-2; D is uncertain. V was cut by 1 base and J by 0 bases, with 6 bases left in between. Germline assignment: CDR1 SNHLY and CDR2 FYNNEI. There are 14 residues in the CDR3. CDR3 nucleotide sequence: TGTGCCAGCAGTGAAGTCGGAGCTAACTATGGCTACACCTTC. Protein: CASSEVGANYGYTF.

The V and J genes are TRBV4-3 and TRBJ2-7; D ambiguous. CDR1 LGHNA and CDR2 YSLEER come from the germline V gene. The CDR3 length is 11 residues. Trimming stripped 2 bases from V and 6 bases from J, with 5 bases between. DNA for the CDR3: TGCGCCAGCAGCCAAACCCCCGAGCAGTACTTC. It translates to CASSQTPEQYF.

The chain has TRBV18 and TRBJ2-6, with a possible D match to TRBD1 (5 bases). Trimming removed 4 bases at V and 2 bases at J, with 21 bases between. Germline-derived CDR1 and CDR2 are KGHSH and LQKENI. The CDR3 is 19 residues long. For the CDR3, the DNA is TGTGCCAGCTCACTTAGGGGAATGGGAAGTACCGCTGGGGCCAACGTCCTGACTTTC. Protein product: CASSLRGMGSTAGANVLTF.

The chain carries TRBV14 and TRBJ1-2; D is ambiguous. Trimming pared 1 base from V and 8 bases from J, leaving 14 bases between. CDR3 length: 14 amino acids. Germline V gives CDR1 SGHDN, CDR2 FVKESK. The CDR3: CASSQGGRRGGYTF. CDR3 sequence (DNA): TGTGCCAGCAGCCAAGGCGGGCGGAGAGGAGGCTACACCTTC.

In regard to this clone: This CDR3 is also generated by other DNA sequences in the sample. V gene TRBV5-6 combines with J gene TRBJ1-2; TRBD1 agrees at 7 bases. The germline V gene encodes CDR1 SGHDT and CDR2 YYEEEE. This CDR3 has 13 residues. J lost 6 bases, V lost 2 bases, and 4 bases had no gene match. CDR3 nucleotide sequence: TGTGCCAGCAGCTTACGACAGGGCGATGGCTACACCTTC. It translates to CASSLRQGDGYTF.

The chain has TRBV5-1 and TRBJ2-3; 13 bases fit TRBD2. The length of the CDR3 is 14 residues. The trim removed 3 bases at V and 6 bases at J, leaving 1 base unmatched. CDR1 and CDR2 from the germline V gene are SGHRS and YFSETQ. CDR3 protein: CASSSGLAGDTQYF. CDR3 DNA sequence: TGCGCCAGCAGCTCGGGACTAGCGGGGGATACGCAGTATTTT.

The chain couples TRBV6-6 to TRBJ1-4, with D maybe TRBD1 (5 bases). In germline, CDR1 is MNHNY, CDR2 SVGAGI (reference sequence). The ends were cut back, 2 bases at V and 2 bases at J, with 9 bases in the middle. The CDR3 is 15 amino acids. The CDR3 loop reads CASSYGGSTNEKLFF. The CDR3, as DNA: TGTGCCAGCAGTTACGGGGGTTCTACTAATGAAAAACTGTTTTTT.